This T cell receptor (beta chain) was obtained from a study of T cells expressing NK-cell markers. Looking at the study overall: HCMV seropositivity characterized most of the eight sequenced donors, and seronegativity one.

The authors made TCR beta cDNA libraries by 5'RACE template switching. This switching added a universal primer site and UMIs. TCRdb re-analyzed the 5' RACE reads; it lists each CDR3 protein once, without DNA. Recorded for this sample: 500,000 to 700,000 distinct CDR3 sequences. CDR1 and CDR2 (germline): MDHEN, SYDVKM. This CDR3 is built from 17 residues. The sample comprised blood T cells: a sorted CD56 or NKG2C T cell subset, CD4+ or CD8+ T cells, or bulk PBMC T cells (not recorded which). The TCR originated in a man younger than 30 in good health. The J gene is TRBJ2-3, the V gene TRBV28. CDR3 loop: CASKVRWLYSSTDTQYF.